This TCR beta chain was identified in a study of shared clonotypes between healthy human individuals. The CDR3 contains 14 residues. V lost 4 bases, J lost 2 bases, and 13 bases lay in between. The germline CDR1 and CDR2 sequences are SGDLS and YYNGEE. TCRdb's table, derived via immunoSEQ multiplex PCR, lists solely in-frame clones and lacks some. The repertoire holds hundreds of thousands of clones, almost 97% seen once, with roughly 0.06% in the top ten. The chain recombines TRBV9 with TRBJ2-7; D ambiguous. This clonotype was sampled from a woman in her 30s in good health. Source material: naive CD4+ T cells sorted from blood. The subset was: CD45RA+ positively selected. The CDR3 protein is CASSPRRATYEQYF. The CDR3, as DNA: TGTGCCAGCAGCCCGCGGAGAGCCACCTACGAGCAGTACTTC.